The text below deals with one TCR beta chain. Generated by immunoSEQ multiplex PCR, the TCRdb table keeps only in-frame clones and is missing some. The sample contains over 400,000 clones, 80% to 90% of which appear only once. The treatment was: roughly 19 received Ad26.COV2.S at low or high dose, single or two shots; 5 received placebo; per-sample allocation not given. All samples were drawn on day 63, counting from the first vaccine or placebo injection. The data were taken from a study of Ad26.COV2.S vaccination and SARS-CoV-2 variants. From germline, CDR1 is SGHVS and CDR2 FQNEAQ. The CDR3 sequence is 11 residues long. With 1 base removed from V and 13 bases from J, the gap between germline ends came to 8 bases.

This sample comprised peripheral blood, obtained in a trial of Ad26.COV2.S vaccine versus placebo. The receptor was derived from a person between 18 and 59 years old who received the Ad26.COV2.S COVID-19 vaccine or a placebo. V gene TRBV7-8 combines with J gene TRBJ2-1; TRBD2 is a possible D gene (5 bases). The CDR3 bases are TGTGCCAGCAGCTTAGGAGGGAAACAGTTCTTC. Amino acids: CASSLGGKQFF.